The T cell receptor beta chain under discussion was sequenced for a study of metastatic and nonmetastatic thyroid tumors. All patients were untreated before thyroid surgery. In the original analysis: CDR3 differences across clinicopathological groups were used to build a distant-metastasis classifier for papillary thyroid cancer. With MiXCR, TCRdb called clones anew from the PCR reads. The V and J calls follow TCRdb's processing rather than the paper's. This table holds roughly 12,000 clones, under 25% found once. Germline CDR1 LGHNA, CDR2 YNFKEQ. The CDR3 has 17 residues. V lost 4 bases, J lost 5 bases, and 20 bases lay in between. Findings and limits, study-wide: Within blood and tumor, benign nodules reportedly had significantly lower TCR beta diversity than malignant thyroid tumors did.

Regarding this clone: Its matching antigen is unknown.

The sequenced sample was adjacent normal tissue. The chain couples TRBV4-2 to TRBJ2-2; perhaps TRBD1 as D (6 bases). The origin of this receptor is a female donor with papillary thyroid cancer or a benign thyroid nodule (not recorded which). Some clones in this sample may be carry-over from other donors' samples. In DNA, the CDR3 is TGTGCCAGCAGCCGCGGACAGTGGGCGTTTATTACCGGGGAGCTGTTTTTT. Translating gives CASSRGQWAFITGELFF.